These 27 T cell receptor beta chains came from one sample sequenced in a study of cytomegalovirus exposure and HLA in healthy donors. PCR was performed using 60 Vbeta and 13 Jbeta primers. Measured with immunoSEQ multiplex PCR; TCRdb has only the in-frame clones, and not every one. This table holds under 200,000 clones, 81% found once. The material sequenced was PBMCs. The origin of the receptors is a young woman in good health and CMV-seronegative.

This chain joins TRBV28 and TRBJ1-2, with 9 positions matching TRBD1. The ends lost 8 bases at V and 6 bases at J; junction bases unmatched: 4. The length of the CDR3 is 12 residues. Germline CDR1 reads MDHEN; CDR2 reads SYDVKM. The CDR3: CASETGGDGYTF. The CDR3 DNA sequence: TGTGCCAGCGAGACAGGGGGGGATGGCTACACCTTC.

The gene calls are TRBV11-3 and TRBJ2-3; D may be TRBD2 (5 bases). The CDR3 consists of 18 residues. Germline values: CDR1 SGHNT, CDR2 YENEEA. V lost 4 bases to trimming and J lost 1 base, with 21 bases between them. The CDR3 DNA follows: TGTGCCAGCAGCTCTTCAAAATGGCCAGAGGGAGGCACAGATACGCAGTATTTT. This encodes CASSSSKWPEGGTDTQYF.

CDR3 sequence: CASIPGGSGNTIYF. DNA for the CDR3: TGTGCCAGCATTCCAGGGGGTTCTGGAAACACCATATATTTT. The genes are TRBV6-1 and TRBJ1-3; 7 bases fit TRBD1. V shed 7 bases and J 1 base; nucleotides not matched to a gene: 4. Germline V CDR1 and CDR2: MNHNS, SASEGT. This CDR3 is built from 14 residues.

The chain employs TRBV10-3 and TRBJ1-5; TRBD1 aligns across 7 bases. The CDR3 spans 15 residues. With V trimmed by 5 bases and J by 3 bases, 7 bases remained unmatched. Germline CDR1 reads ENHRY; CDR2 reads SYGVKD. Written as DNA, the CDR3 is TGTGCCATCAGTACAGGGGAGGTTAACAATCAGCCCCAGCATTTT. Protein sequence: CAISTGEVNNQPQHF.

The V call is TRBV28, the J call TRBJ2-1, with TRBD2 matching over 11 bases. The trim removed 0 bases at V and 9 bases at J, leaving 7 bases unmatched. The CDR3 is 16 residues long. CDR1 and CDR2 from the germline V gene are MDHEN and SYDVKM. The CDR3 nucleotides are TGTGCCAGCAGTTTATGGGTAGCGGGAGGGTTCGTTGAGCAGTTCTTC. It yields the protein CASSLWVAGGFVEQFF.

V and J are TRBV27 and TRBJ2-7, with TRBD1 matching over 9 bases. The CDR3 length is 16 residues. CDR1 is MNHEY and CDR2 is SMNVEV in the germline V gene (reference sequence). V was clipped by 0 bases and J by 5 bases; unmatched bases: 8. The CDR3 here is CASSLSGQGISHEQYF. The CDR3 nucleotides read TGTGCCAGCAGTTTATCAGGACAGGGGATCTCGCACGAGCAGTACTTC.

The sample holds a few counts of this clone. The chain couples TRBV5-1 to TRBJ1-1, with D maybe TRBD1 (6 bases). This CDR3 region has 16 residues. The germline V and J ends were trimmed by 1 base and 0 bases, with 13 bases remaining between them. Germline assignment: CDR1 SGHRS and CDR2 YFSETQ. The CDR3 DNA sequence: TGCGCCAGCAGCTTGCAAACCGGGACATTGAACACTGAAGCTTTCTTT. Amino acid sequence: CASSLQTGTLNTEAFF.

The chain combines TRBV5-1 with TRBJ2-3; TRBD1 matches at 10 bases. The CDR3 is 15 amino acids. Germline V gives CDR1 SGHRS, CDR2 YFSETQ. V shed 1 base and J 3 bases; nucleotides not matched to a gene: 2. The CDR3 coding sequence is TGCGCCAGCAGCTTGAGACAGGGGGCAACAGATACGCAGTATTTT. This sequence encodes CASSLRQGATDTQYF.

About this clone itself: Other DNA sequences in this sample translate to the same CDR3. The chain has TRBV28 and TRBJ1-5, with TRBD1 matching over 8 bases. Germline CDR1 MDHEN, CDR2 SYDVKM. V was pared by 6 bases and J by 6 bases, with 4 bases of the junction left unmatched. The CDR3 contains 13 residues. Here the CDR3 DNA reads TGTGCCAGCAGCCCAGGGGGCAGTCAGCCCCAGCATTTT. This encodes CASSPGGSQPQHF.

This clone was counted a few times. The chain has TRBV28 and TRBJ2-5, with D maybe TRBD1 (6 bases). Germline lookup yields CDR1 MDHEN and CDR2 SYDVKM. There are 14 residues in the CDR3. V was clipped by 6 bases and J by 1 base, with 12 bases between them. CDR3: CASSQGNRQETQYF. The CDR3 nucleotides read TGTGCCAGCAGCCAGGGGAATCGCCAAGAGACCCAGTACTTC.

V gene TRBV19 combines with J gene TRBJ2-1; TRBD1 matches 9 bases. Germline V gene lookup returns CDR1 LNHDA and CDR2 SQIVND (reference sequence). The CDR3 extends over 18 amino acids. After removal of 3 bases from V and 7 bases from J, the junction contained 16 bases not matched to a gene. Here the CDR3 DNA reads TGTGCCAGTAGTATTATGGGAGCCGGGACAGGGAGAGGAAATGAGCAGTTCTTC. Protein product: CASSIMGAGTGRGNEQFF.

For this clone: At one of its ends the junction is not consistent with the germline gene, which may arise from a read error. This chain uses TRBV9 with TRBJ1-6, with D tentatively TRBD1 (6 bases). CDR3 length: 15 amino acids. The V gene's germline CDR1 is SGDLS and CDR2 YYNGEE. The CDR3 is CASSGGQRRNSPLLF. The CDR3 nucleotides read TGTGCCAGCAGCGGTGGACAGCGAAGAAATTCACCCCTCCTCTTT.

This clone was counted a single time. The rearrangement links TRBV9 to TRBJ1-2; 8 nucleotides match TRBD1. CDR3 length: 15 residues. The germline CDR1 and CDR2 sequences are SGDLS and YYNGEE. After removal of 2 bases from V and 3 bases from J, the junction contained 6 bases not matched to a gene. The CDR3 nucleotides are TGTGCCAGCAGCGTCCGACAGGGGCAAGACTATGGCTACACCTTC. Amino acids: CASSVRQGQDYGYTF.

The V call is TRBV13, the J call TRBJ2-3; perhaps TRBD1 as D (6 bases). The CDR3 has 15 amino acids. Germline loops: CDR1 PRHDT, CDR2 FYEKMQ (reference sequence). The V end was cut by 5 bases, the J end by 0 bases, with 12 bases between. The CDR3 DNA is TGTGCCAGCAGCCCTAGGGGGTTAAGCACAGATACGCAGTATTTT. Protein sequence: CASSPRGLSTDTQYF.

The chain joins TRBV5-1 to TRBJ2-3; maybe TRBD2 (5 bases). This CDR3 is built from 16 residues. CDR1 and CDR2 from the germline V gene are SGHRS and YFSETQ. V gave up 4 bases and J gave up 0 bases, with 15 bases separating them. CDR3 sequence (DNA): TGCGCCAGCAGCGGGTCCCTTACTAGAAGCACAGATACGCAGTATTTT. It translates to CASSGSLTRSTDTQYF.

The chain recombines TRBV5-4 with TRBJ2-7; 8 nucleotides align to TRBD1. Per germline, CDR1 SGHNT and CDR2 YYREEE (reference sequence). With V trimmed by 4 bases and J by 2 bases, 2 bases remained unmatched. This CDR3 region has 13 residues. The CDR3, as DNA: TGTGCCAGCAGCGCGGGACAGGCCTACGAGCAGTACTTC. It specifies CASSAGQAYEQYF.

CDR3 in amino acids: CASSFTGQGYTF. DNA for the CDR3: TGTGCCAGCAGTTTCACAGGGCAGGGCTACACCTTC. The chain has TRBV6-6 and TRBJ1-2; D might be TRBD1 (6 bases). The CDR3 is made up of 12 amino acids. V was pared by 4 bases and J by 8 bases, with 11 bases between. The germline gives CDR1 MNHNY, CDR2 SVGAGI (reference sequence).

The chain uses TRBV6-5 and TRBJ1-2; D uncertain. CDR3 size: 14 residues. V lost 6 bases, J lost 8 bases, and 19 bases lay in between. Germline V gives CDR1 MNHEY, CDR2 SVGAGI. CDR3 sequence (DNA): TGTGCCAGCAGGAGTTCCCGGGGTGACGGCGGCTACACCTTC. This encodes CASRSSRGDGGYTF.

This rearrangement joins TRBV10-2 to TRBJ1-4, with D hard to call. Germline V gene sequence: CDR1 WSHSY, CDR2 SAAADI. There are 14 residues in the CDR3. V lost 6 bases and J lost 0, with 8 bases in between. Written as DNA, the CDR3 is TGCGCCAGCAGCCGGGGTGCAACTAATGAAAAACTGTTTTTT. Protein: CASSRGATNEKLFF.

V gene TRBV14 combines with J gene TRBJ2-7; the match to TRBD1 covers 12 bases. Germline CDR1 is SGHDN and CDR2 is FVKESK. CDR3 length equals 16 residues. V lost 5 bases, J lost 3 bases, and 8 bases stayed unmatched. CDR3 bases: TGTGCCAGCAGCTCCACCGGGACAGGGGGCTTCTACGAGCAGTACTTC. Its protein product is CASSSTGTGGFYEQYF. Full variable domain (missing parts from reference TRBV14 and TRBJ2-7): EAGVTQFPSHSVIEKGQTVTLRCDPISGHDNLYWYRRVMGKEIKFLLHFVKESKQDESGMPNNRFLAERTGGTYSTLKVQPAELEDSGVYFCASSSTGTGGFYEQYFGPGTRLTVT.

V usage is TRBV10-2 and J usage is TRBJ2-3, with 13 bases that match TRBD2. Germline values: CDR1 WSHSY, CDR2 SAAADI. V was clipped by 8 bases and J by 1 base; unmatched bases: 0. The CDR3 spans 14 residues. The CDR3 loop is CASGTSGGTDTQYF. Here the CDR3 DNA reads TGCGCCAGCGGGACTAGCGGGGGCACAGATACGCAGTATTTT.

This sequence joins TRBV5-1 and TRBJ1-1; TRBD1 matches 9 bases. The germline V gene has CDR1 SGHRS and CDR2 YFSETQ. The CDR3 sequence is 17 residues long. Losses at the gene ends were 4 bases for V and 0 bases for J; bases not matched to a gene: 10. The DNA of the CDR3 is TGCGCCAGCAGCCCGGGACAGGGATTCCCCATGAACACTGAAGCTTTCTTT. Protein product: CASSPGQGFPMNTEAFF. The whole variable domain, remainder taken from reference TRBV5-1 and TRBJ1-1, is KAGVTQTPRYLIKTRGQQVTLSCSPISGHRSVSWYQQTPGQGLQFLFEYFSETQRNKGNFPGRFSGRQFSNSRSEMNVSTLELGDSALYLCASSPGQGFPMNTEAFFGQGTRLTVV.

This clone was seen more than once but under ten times. This chain connects TRBV10-3 to TRBJ1-1; TRBD1 agrees at 9 bases. J gave up 4 bases and V 5 bases, and 8 bases lay outside the gene matches. The CDR3 loop spans 15 amino acids. In germline, CDR1 is ENHRY, CDR2 SYGVKD. The CDR3 DNA reads TGTGCCATCAGTTTGACCGGGACAGGGAGCACTGAAGCTTTCTTT. Amino acids: CAISLTGTGSTEAFF.

This chain joins TRBV9 and TRBJ1-2; D remains unclear. The germline gives CDR1 SGDLS, CDR2 YYNGEE. Trimming stripped 1 base from V and 8 bases from J, with 6 bases between. There are 11 residues in the CDR3. CDR3 in DNA: TGTGCCAGCAGCGTACTCGGGGGCTACACCTTC. Amino acids: CASSVLGGYTF.

This chain joins TRBV2 and TRBJ2-3; D may be TRBD2 (6 bases). This CDR3 comprises 15 residues. Germline V gene lookup returns CDR1 SNHLY and CDR2 FYNNEI. The ends were cut back, 7 bases at V and 2 bases at J, with 16 bases in the middle. The CDR3 sequence is CASNKDAGPTDTQYF. The CDR3 DNA sequence: TGTGCCAGCAATAAGGACGCGGGACCCACAGATACGCAGTATTTT.

The chain combines TRBV12-5 with TRBJ1-3; a possible D gene is TRBD1 (6 bases). Looked up from germline, CDR1 is LGHNT and CDR2 is FRNRAP. There are 18 residues in the CDR3. Trimming cost V 0 bases and J 4 bases, with 19 bases left between them. In DNA, the CDR3 is TGTGCTAGTGGTTTGGTACGGTCGGCAGGGGCAACAGGAAACACCATATATTTT. Its protein product is CASGLVRSAGATGNTIYF.

In this sample, this clone turned up a few times. The V and J genes are TRBV5-4 and TRBJ2-7, with 8 positions matching TRBD1. The CDR3 has 14 amino acids. Germline CDR1 and CDR2: SGHNT and YYREEE (reference sequence). The V gene end was trimmed by 2 bases and the J gene end by 5 bases; junction bases not matched to a gene: 6. This CDR3 reads CASSLQGVRNEQYF. In nucleotides, the CDR3 is TGTGCCAGCAGCTTACAGGGGGTCAGGAACGAGCAGTACTTC.